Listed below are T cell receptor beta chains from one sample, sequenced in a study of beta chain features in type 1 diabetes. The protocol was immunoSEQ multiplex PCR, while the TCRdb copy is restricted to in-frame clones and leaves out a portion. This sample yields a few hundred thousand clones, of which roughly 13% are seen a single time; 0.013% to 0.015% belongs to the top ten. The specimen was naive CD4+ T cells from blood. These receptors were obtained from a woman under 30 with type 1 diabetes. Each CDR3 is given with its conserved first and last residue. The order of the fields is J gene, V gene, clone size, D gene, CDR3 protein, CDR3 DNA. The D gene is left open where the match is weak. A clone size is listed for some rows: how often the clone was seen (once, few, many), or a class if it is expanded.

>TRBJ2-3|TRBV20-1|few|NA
CSARGVPTQYF
TGCAGTGCTAGGGGAGTACCCACGCAGTATTTT
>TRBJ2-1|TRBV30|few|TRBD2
CAWSGTSGSGEQFF
TGTGCCTGGAGTGGGACTAGCGGGAGCGGTGAGCAGTTCTTC
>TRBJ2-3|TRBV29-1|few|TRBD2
CSVEPSGKTTDTQYF
TGCAGCGTTGAACCTAGCGGTAAAACCACAGATACGCAGTATTTT
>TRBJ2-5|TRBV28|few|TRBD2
CASSLWGTSGSPETQYF
TGTGCCAGCAGTTTATGGGGAACTAGCGGGAGCCCTGAGACCCAGTACTTC
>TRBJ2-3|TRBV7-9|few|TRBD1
CASRPRTGGYATDTQYF
TGTGCCAGCAGGCCAAGGACAGGGGGCTATGCTACAGATACGCAGTATTTT
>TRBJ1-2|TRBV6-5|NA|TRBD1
CASKGSGGDYGYTF
TGTGCCAGCAAAGGATCAGGGGGCGACTATGGCTACACCTTC
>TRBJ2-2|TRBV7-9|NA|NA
CASTHPPGGGSTGELFF
TGTGCCAGCACCCATCCCCCCGGAGGCGGCTCCACCGGGGAGCTGTTTTTT
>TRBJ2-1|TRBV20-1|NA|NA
CSASRDNEQFF
TGCAGTGCTAGTAGAGACAATGAGCAGTTCTTC
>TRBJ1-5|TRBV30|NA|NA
CASSLAGNQPQHF
TGTGCTTCGAGTCTGGCAGGTAATCAGCCCCAGCATTTT
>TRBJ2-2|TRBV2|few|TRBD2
CASRTSGYNTGELFF
TGTGCCAGCAGGACTAGCGGGTATAACACCGGGGAGCTGTTTTTT
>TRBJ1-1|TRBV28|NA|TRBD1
CASSSGQGDTEAFF
TGTGCCAGCAGTTCGGGACAGGGAGACACTGAAGCTTTCTTT
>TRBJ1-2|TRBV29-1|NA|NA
CSVEGQAVGYTF
TGCAGCGTTGAAGGGCAGGCAGTGGGCTACACCTTC
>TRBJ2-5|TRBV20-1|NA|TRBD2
CSAWREKTQYF
TGCAGTGCTTGGCGGGAGAAGACCCAGTACTTC
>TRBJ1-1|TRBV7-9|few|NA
CASSSRQPEAFF
TGTGCCAGCAGCTCCCGACAGCCCGAAGCTTTCTTT
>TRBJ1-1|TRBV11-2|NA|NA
CASSLTGGTEAFF
TGTGCCAGCAGCCTCACAGGAGGGACTGAAGCTTTCTTT
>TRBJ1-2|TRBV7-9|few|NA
CASSSFLTASYGYTF
TGTGCCAGCAGCTCCTTCCTGACAGCGTCCTATGGCTACACCTTC
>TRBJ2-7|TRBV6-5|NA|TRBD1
CASSYGQGFGEQYF
TGTGCCAGCAGTTACGGACAGGGGTTTGGCGAGCAGTACTTC
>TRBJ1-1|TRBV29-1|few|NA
CSALFHTEAFF
TGCAGCGCTCTTTTCCACACTGAAGCTTTCTTT
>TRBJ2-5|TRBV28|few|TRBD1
CASTAGTGTYF
TGTGCCAGCACTGCCGGGACAGGGACGTACTTC
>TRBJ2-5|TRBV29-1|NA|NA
CSVERVFQETQYF
TGCAGCGTTGAACGAGTTTTTCAAGAGACCCAGTACTTC
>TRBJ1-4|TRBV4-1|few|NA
CASSQDEAGTNEKLFF
TGCGCCAGCAGCCAAGATGAAGCAGGGACTAATGAAAAACTGTTTTTT
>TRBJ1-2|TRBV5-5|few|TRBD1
CASSEVDRVGYTF
TGTGCCAGCAGCGAGGTAGACAGGGTCGGCTACACCTTC
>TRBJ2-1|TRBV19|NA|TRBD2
CASKLAGATYNEQFF
TGTGCCAGTAAGTTAGCGGGGGCCACCTACAATGAGCAGTTCTTC
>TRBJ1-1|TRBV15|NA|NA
CATSRDSFYEAFF
TGTGCCACCAGCAGAGATTCTTTCTATGAAGCTTTCTTT
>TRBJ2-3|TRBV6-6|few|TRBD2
CASSSSSGGFTDTQYF
TGTGCCAGCAGTTCCTCTAGCGGGGGATTCACAGATACGCAGTATTTT
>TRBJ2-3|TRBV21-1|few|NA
CASSNLLLSTDTQYF
TGTGCCAGCAGCAACCTCTTACTTAGCACAGATACGCAGTATTTT
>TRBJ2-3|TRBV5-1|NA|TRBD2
CASREIAGGTDTQYF
TGCGCCAGCAGGGAGATAGCGGGAGGCACAGATACGCAGTATTTT
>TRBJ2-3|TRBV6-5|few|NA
CASRRGGSTDTQYF
TGTGCCAGCCGACGGGGAGGCTCCACAGATACGCAGTATTTT
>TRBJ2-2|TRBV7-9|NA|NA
CASSSLASGELFF
TGTGCCAGCAGTTCACTAGCTTCCGGGGAGCTGTTTTTT
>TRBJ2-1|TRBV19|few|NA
CASSIERAPQFF
TGTGCCAGTAGTATCGAGCGGGCCCCCCAGTTCTTC
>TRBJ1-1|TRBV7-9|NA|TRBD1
CASRQGTEAFF
TGTGCCAGCAGACAGGGGACTGAAGCTTTCTTT
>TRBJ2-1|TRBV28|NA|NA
CASSLPGLLYNEQFF
TGTGCCAGCAGTTTACCGGGACTTCTCTACAATGAGCAGTTCTTC
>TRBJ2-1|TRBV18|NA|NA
CASSPQWDGRGNEQFF
TGTGCCAGCTCACCACAATGGGACGGGAGAGGAAATGAGCAGTTCTTC
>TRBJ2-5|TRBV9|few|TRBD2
CASSVGSSGNEETQYF
TGTGCCAGCAGCGTAGGGAGTAGCGGGAACGAAGAGACCCAGTACTTC
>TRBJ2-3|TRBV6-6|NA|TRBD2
CASCSSGVTDTQYF
TGTGCCAGCTGTAGTAGCGGGGTAACAGATACGCAGTATTTT
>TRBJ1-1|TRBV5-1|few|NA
CASGSGDTEAFF
TGCGCCAGCGGGTCAGGGGACACTGAAGCTTTCTTT
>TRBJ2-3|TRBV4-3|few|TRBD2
CASSQEREGLQYF
TGCGCCAGCAGCCAAGAGCGGGAGGGCCTCCAGTATTTT
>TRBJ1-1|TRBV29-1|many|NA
CSVEGQMNTEAFF
TGCAGCGTTGAAGGACAGATGAACACTGAAGCTTTCTTT
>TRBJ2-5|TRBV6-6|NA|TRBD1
CASSSQGEQYF
TGTGCCAGCAGTTCCCAGGGGGAGCAGTACTTC
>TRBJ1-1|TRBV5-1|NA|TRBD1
CASSLSGQMNTEAFF
TGCGCCAGCAGCTTATCGGGACAGATGAACACTGAAGCTTTCTTT
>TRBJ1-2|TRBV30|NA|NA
CAWSSNYGYTF
TGTGCCTGGAGTAGCAACTATGGCTACACCTTC
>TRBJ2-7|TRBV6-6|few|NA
CASSPSNYEQYF
TGTGCCAGCAGTCCATCCAACTACGAGCAGTACTTC
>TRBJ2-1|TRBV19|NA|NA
CASSITSEDEQFF
TGTGCCAGTAGTATTACCAGCGAGGATGAGCAGTTCTTC